This T cell receptor beta chain was captured by sequencing in a study of TIL therapy for anti-PD-1-resistant metastatic lung cancer. Notes on the study in general: The cohort had more treatment-naive, never-smoker and oncogene-addicted patients than typical. Many TIL product clones were absent from baseline tumor, suggesting clonal contraction.

Only a few counts were recorded for this clone. What it binds is not known. As for time point: pre-treatment sample, taken before nivolumab and TIL therapy. Pleural nodules or supraclavicular lymph nodes made up most of the excised metastases sampled. Tumor harvest preceded PD-1/PD-L1 blockade, followed by nivolumab treatment. Enrollment ran from 2017 to early 2020. V lost 0 bases and J 11 bases, leaving 17 bases between the germline ends. CDR1 is LNHNV and CDR2 is YYDKDF in the germline V gene (reference sequence). The CDR3 is 15 amino acids. This was the immunoSEQ v3 assay. Method: immunoSEQ multiplex PCR; TCRdb's copy keeps in-frame clones and lacks some. Of about 50,000 clones listed, 71% are singletons.

The chain combines TRBV15 with TRBJ1-5; D possibly corresponds to TRBD1 (6 bases). This clonotype was obtained from a person aged 25 to 80 with non-small cell lung cancer. The sample in question was tumor tissue, obtained at baseline. CDR3 DNA sequence: TGTGCCACCAGCAGAGATCAGGGGACGGACCTGACCCAGCATTTT. Translation: CATSRDQGTDLTQHF.